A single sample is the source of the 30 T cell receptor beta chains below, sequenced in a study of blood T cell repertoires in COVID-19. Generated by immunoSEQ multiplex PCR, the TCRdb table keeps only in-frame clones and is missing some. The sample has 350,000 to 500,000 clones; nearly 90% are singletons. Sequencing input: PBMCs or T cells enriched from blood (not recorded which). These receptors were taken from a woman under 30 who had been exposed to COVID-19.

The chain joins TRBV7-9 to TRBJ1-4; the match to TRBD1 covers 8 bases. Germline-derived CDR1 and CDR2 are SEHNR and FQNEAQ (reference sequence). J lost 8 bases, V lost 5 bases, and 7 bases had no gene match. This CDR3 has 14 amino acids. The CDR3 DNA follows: TGTGCCAGCAGCGCAGGACAGGGTGGGGAAAAACTGTTTTTT. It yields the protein CASSAGQGGEKLFF.

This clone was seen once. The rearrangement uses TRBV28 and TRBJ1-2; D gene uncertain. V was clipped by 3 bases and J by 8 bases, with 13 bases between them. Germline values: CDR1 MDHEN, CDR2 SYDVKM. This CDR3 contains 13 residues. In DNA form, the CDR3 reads TGTGCCAGCAGTTTCCCTACAATCGGGGGCTACACCTTC. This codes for CASSFPTIGGYTF.

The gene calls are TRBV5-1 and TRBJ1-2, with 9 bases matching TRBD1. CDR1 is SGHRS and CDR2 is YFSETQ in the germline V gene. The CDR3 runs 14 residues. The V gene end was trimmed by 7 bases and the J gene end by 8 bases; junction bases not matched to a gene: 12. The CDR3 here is CASHLGQGPDGYTF. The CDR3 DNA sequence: TGCGCCAGCCACCTGGGACAGGGCCCAGACGGCTACACCTTC. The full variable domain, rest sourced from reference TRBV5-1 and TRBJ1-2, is KAGVTQTPRYLIKTRGQQVTLSCSPISGHRSVSWYQQTPGQGLQFLFEYFSETQRNKGNFPGRFSGRQFSNSRSEMNVSTLELGDSALYLCASHLGQGPDGYTFGSGTRLTVV.

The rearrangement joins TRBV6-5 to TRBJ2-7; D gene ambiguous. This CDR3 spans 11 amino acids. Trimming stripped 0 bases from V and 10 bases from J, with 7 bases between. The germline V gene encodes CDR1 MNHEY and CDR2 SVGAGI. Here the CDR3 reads CASSYSGVQYF. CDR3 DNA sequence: TGTGCCAGCAGTTACTCAGGAGTCCAGTACTTC.

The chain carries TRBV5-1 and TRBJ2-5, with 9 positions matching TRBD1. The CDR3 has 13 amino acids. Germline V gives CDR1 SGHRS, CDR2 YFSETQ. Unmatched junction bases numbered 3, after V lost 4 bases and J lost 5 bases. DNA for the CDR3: TGCGCCAGCAGCCGTACAGGGGGCGAGACCCAGTACTTC. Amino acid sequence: CASSRTGGETQYF. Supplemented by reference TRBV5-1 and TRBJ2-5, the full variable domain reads KAGVTQTPRYLIKTRGQQVTLSCSPISGHRSVSWYQQTPGQGLQFLFEYFSETQRNKGNFPGRFSGRQFSNSRSEMNVSTLELGDSALYLCASSRTGGETQYFGPGTRLLVL.

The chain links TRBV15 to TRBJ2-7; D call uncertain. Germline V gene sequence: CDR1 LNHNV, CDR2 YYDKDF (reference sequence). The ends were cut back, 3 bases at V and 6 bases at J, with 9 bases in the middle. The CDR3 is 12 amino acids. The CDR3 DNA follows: TGTGCCACCAGCAGCATCGGGTTCGAGCAGTACTTC. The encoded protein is CATSSIGFEQYF.

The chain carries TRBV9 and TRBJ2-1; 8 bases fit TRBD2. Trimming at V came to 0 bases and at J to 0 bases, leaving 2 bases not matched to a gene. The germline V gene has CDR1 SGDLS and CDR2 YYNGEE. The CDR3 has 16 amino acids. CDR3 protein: CASSVVAGISYNEQFF. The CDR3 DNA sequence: TGTGCCAGCAGCGTAGTAGCGGGAATCTCCTACAATGAGCAGTTCTTC.

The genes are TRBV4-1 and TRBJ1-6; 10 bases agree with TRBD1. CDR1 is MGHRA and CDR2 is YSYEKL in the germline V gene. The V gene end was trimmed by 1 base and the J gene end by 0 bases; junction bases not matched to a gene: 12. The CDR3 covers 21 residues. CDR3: CASSQVQPGQGTTSYNSPLHF. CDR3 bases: TGCGCCAGCAGCCAAGTACAACCGGGACAGGGGACAACCTCCTATAATTCACCCCTCCACTTT.

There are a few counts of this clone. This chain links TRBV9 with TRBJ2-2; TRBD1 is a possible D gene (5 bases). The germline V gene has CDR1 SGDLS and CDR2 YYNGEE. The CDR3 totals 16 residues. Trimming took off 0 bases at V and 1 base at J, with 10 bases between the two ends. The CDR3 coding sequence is TGTGCCAGCAGCGTAGAGGTTAGGGGGAACACCGGGGAGCTGTTTTTT. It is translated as CASSVEVRGNTGELFF.

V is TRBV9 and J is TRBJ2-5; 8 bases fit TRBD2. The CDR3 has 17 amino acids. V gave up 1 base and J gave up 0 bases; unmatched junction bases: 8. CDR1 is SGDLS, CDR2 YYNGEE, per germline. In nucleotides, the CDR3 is TGTGCCAGCAGCGTACGGGCGGGAGGAGGGGACCAAGAGACCCAGTACTTC. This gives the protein CASSVRAGGGDQETQYF.

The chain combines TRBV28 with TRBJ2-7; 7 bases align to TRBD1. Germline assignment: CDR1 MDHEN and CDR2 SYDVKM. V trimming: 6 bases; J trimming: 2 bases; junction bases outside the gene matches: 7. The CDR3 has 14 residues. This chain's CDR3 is CASRPRGSAYEQYF. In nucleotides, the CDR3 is TGTGCCAGCAGGCCCAGGGGGTCAGCCTACGAGCAGTACTTC.

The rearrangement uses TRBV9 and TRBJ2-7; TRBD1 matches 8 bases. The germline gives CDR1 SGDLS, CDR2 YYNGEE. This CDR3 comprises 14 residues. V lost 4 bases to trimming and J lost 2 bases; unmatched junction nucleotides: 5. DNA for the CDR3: TGTGCCAGCAGCAAACAGGGGGTCACCTACGAGCAGTACTTC. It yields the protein CASSKQGVTYEQYF.

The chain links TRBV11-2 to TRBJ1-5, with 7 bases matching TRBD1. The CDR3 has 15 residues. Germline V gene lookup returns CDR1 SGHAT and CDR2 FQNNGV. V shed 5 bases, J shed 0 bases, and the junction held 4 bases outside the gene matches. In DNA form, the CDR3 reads TGTGCCAGCAGCCCAGGGGGTAGTAGCAATCAGCCCCAGCATTTT. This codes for CASSPGGSSNQPQHF.

The CDR3 DNA follows: TGTGCCAGCAGTGAAACAGGCCAGAAAGCTTTCTTT. This sequence encodes CASSETGQKAFF. This chain connects TRBV2 to TRBJ1-1, with D maybe TRBD1 (5 bases). Trimming removed 2 bases at V and 9 bases at J, with 10 bases between. The CDR3 has 12 residues. The germline CDR1 and CDR2 sequences are SNHLY and FYNNEI.

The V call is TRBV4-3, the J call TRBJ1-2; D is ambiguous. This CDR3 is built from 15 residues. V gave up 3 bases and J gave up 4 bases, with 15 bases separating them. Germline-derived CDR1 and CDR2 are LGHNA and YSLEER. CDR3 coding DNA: TGCGCCAGCAGCCAGAGAATCGGGGAGGTCTATGGCTACACCTTC. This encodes CASSQRIGEVYGYTF.

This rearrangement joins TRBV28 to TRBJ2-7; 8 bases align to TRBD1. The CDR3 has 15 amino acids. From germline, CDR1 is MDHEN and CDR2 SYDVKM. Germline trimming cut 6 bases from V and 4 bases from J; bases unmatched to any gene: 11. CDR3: CASSLDRDASYEQYF. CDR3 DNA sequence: TGTGCCAGCAGCCTGGACAGGGACGCCTCTTACGAGCAGTACTTC.

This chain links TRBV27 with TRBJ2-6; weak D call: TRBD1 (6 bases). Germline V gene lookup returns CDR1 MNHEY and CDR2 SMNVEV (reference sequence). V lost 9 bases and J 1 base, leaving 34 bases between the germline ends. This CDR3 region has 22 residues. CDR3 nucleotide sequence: TGTGCCAGGACGAACCCACCGGACTTCAGGGGTCCGATAGGGTCTGGGGCCAACGTCCTGACTTTC. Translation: CARTNPPDFRGPIGSGANVLTF.

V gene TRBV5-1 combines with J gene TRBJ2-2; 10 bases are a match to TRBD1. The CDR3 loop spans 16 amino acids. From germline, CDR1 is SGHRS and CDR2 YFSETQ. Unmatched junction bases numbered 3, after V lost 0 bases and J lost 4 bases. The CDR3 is CASSLGQGAGTGELFF. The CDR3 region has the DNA TGCGCCAGCAGCTTGGGACAGGGGGCGGGCACCGGGGAGCTGTTTTTT.

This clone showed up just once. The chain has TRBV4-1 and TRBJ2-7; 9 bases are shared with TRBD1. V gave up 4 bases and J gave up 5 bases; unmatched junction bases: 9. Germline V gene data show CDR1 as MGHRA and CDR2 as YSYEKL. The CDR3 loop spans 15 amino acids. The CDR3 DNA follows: TGCGCCAGCAGCCGCCTAGGACAGGGGAAGGACGAGCAGTACTTC. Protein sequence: CASSRLGQGKDEQYF.

The CDR3 DNA is TGTGCCAGCAGCGAGACTAGGTCTGGTGAGCAGTTCTTC. It translates to CASSETRSGEQFF. This sequence joins TRBV5-4 and TRBJ2-1; D might be TRBD2 (6 bases). V gave up 4 bases and J gave up 9 bases, with 14 bases separating them. This CDR3 has 13 residues. CDR1 is SGHNT and CDR2 is YYREEE in the germline V gene (reference sequence).

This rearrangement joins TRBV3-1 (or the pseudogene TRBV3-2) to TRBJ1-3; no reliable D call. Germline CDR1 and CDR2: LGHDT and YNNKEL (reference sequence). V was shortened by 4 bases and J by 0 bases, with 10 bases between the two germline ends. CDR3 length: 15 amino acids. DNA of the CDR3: TGTGCCAGCAGCCGTGGGCAGAGCTCTGGAAACACCATATATTTT. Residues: CASSRGQSSGNTIYF.

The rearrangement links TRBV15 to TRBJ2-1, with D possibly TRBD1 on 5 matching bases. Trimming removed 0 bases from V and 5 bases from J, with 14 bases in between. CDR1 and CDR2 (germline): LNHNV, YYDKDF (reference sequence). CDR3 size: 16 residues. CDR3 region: CATSREGTGTNNEQFF. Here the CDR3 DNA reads TGTGCCACCAGCAGAGAGGGAACAGGTACTAACAATGAGCAGTTCTTC. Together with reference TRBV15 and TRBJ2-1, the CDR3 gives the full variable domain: DAMVIQNPRYQVTQFGKPVTLSCSQTLNHNVMYWYQQKSSQAPKLLFHYYDKDFNNEADTPDNFQSRRPNTSFCFLDIRSPGLGDTAMYLCATSREGTGTNNEQFFGPGTRLTVL.

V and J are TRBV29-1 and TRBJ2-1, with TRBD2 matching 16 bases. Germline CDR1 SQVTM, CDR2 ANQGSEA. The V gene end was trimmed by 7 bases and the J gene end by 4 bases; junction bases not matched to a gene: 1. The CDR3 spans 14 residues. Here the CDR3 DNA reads TGCAGCGCGGGACTAGCGGGAGGGTACAATGAGCAGTTCTTC. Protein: CSAGLAGGYNEQFF.

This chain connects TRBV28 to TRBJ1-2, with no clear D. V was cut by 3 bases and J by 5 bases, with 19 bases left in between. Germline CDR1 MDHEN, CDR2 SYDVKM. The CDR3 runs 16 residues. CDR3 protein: CASSFPQASTTYGYTF. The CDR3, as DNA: TGTGCCAGCAGTTTTCCCCAGGCCTCAACCACTTATGGCTACACCTTC.

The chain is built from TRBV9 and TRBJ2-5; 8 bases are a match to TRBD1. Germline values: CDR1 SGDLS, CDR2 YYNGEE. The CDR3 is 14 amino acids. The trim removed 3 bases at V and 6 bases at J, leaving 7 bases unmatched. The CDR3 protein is CASSAAGGLQTQYF. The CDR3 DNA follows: TGTGCCAGCAGCGCCGCAGGGGGCTTGCAGACCCAGTACTTC. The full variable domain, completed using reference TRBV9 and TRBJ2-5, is DSGVTQTPKHLITATGQRVTLRCSPRSGDLSVYWYQQSLDQGLQFLIQYYNGEERAKGNILERFSAQQFPDLHSELNLSSLELGDSALYFCASSAAGGLQTQYFGPGTRLLVL.

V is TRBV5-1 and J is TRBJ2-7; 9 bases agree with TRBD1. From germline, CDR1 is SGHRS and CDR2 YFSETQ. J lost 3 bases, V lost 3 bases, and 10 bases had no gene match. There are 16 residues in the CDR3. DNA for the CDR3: TGCGCCAGCAGCTCTCAGACAGGGGGGCTTTTCTACGAGCAGTACTTC. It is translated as CASSSQTGGLFYEQYF.

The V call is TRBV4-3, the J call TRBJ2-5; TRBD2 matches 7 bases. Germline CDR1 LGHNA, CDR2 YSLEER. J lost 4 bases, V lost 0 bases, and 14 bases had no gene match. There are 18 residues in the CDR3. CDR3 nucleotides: TGCGCCAGCAGCCAAGACCCCCCATCAGCGGGGTACGGAGAGACCCAGTACTTC. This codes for CASSQDPPSAGYGETQYF.

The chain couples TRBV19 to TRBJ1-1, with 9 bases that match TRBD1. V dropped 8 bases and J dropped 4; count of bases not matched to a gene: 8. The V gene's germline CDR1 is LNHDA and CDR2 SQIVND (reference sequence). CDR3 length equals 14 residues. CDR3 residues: CASREKTGGTEAFF. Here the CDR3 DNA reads TGTGCCAGTCGAGAAAAGACAGGGGGCACTGAAGCTTTCTTT.

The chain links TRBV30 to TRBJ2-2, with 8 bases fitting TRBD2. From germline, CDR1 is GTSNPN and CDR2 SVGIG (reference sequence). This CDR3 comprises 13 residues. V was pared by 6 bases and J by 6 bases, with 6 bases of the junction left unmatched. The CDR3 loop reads CACQRGGPGELFF. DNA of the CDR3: TGTGCCTGTCAACGGGGGGGGCCCGGGGAGCTGTTTTTT.

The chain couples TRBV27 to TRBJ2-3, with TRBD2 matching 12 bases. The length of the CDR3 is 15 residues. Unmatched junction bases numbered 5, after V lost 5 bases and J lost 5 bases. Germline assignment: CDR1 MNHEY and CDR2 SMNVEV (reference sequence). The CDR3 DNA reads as TGTGCCAGCAGTCCGACTAGCGGGGGTGTAGATACGCAGTATTTT. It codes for CASSPTSGGVDTQYF.